This T cell receptor beta chain was profiled in a study of cytomegalovirus exposure and HLA in healthy donors. Study-wide background: Around 200 million T cells yielded 117 million unique TCR beta sequences, as an earlier analysis found. Unique TCRs from HLA-typed donors, 85 million to 100 million of them, were held in an early data release.

PCR used 60 Vbeta primers and 13 Jbeta primers. TCRdb's copy holds only in-frame clones and misses some; the assay was immunoSEQ multiplex PCR. The ten most abundant clones cover 3% to 3.5% of a sample with under 40,000 clones. V was clipped by 0 bases and J by 0 bases, with 14 bases between them. The CDR3 runs to 17 residues. The germline V gene encodes CDR1 LGHNA and CDR2 YSLEER. Healthy individuals who donated bone marrow served as the donors. This TCR was recovered from a woman aged 40 to 50 in good health and CMV-seropositive. Material for sequencing was PBMCs. The genes are TRBV4-3 and TRBJ1-1; D perhaps matches TRBD1 (5 bases). The CDR3 region has the DNA TGCGCCAGCAGCCAAGAATGGGAGGGGCCGATGAACACTGAAGCTTTCTTT. It translates to CASSQEWEGPMNTEAFF.